These 2 T cell receptor beta chains originate from one sample sequenced in a study of CD8 T cells in ankylosing spondylitis. TCRdb redid the calling of the 5' RACE reads with MiXCR, one entry per CDR3 protein. The top ten clones hold approximately 4.8% of a sample with approximately 250,000 distinct CDR3 sequences, around 8% of them seen once. Sequences were obtained from blood, either unsorted or a sorted T cell fraction (not recorded which). The receptors shown here come from a female donor with ankylosing spondylitis or in good health (not recorded which).

This clonotype was observed many times. The chain employs TRBV20-1 and TRBJ1-5; perhaps TRBD1 as D (5 bases). The V end was cut by 6 bases, the J end by 6 bases, with 18 bases between. The germline V gene has CDR1 DFQATT and CDR2 SNEGSKA (reference sequence). CDR3 size: 14 residues. CDR3 in DNA: TGCAGTGCCTCATCCGGGGGGGGTACTCAGCCCCAGCATTTT. Amino acid sequence: CSASSGGGTQPQHF.

At least ten counts were recorded for this clonotype. The chain recombines TRBV20-1 with TRBJ2-1, with TRBD2 identical over 13 bases. J lost 6 bases, V lost 6 bases, and 2 bases had no gene match. Germline CDR1 and CDR2: DFQATT and SNEGSKA (reference sequence). This CDR3 is 13 amino acids long. CDR3 DNA sequence: TGCAGTGCATGGACTAGCGGGAGCAATGAGCAGTTCTTC. Encoded protein: CSAWTSGSNEQFF.